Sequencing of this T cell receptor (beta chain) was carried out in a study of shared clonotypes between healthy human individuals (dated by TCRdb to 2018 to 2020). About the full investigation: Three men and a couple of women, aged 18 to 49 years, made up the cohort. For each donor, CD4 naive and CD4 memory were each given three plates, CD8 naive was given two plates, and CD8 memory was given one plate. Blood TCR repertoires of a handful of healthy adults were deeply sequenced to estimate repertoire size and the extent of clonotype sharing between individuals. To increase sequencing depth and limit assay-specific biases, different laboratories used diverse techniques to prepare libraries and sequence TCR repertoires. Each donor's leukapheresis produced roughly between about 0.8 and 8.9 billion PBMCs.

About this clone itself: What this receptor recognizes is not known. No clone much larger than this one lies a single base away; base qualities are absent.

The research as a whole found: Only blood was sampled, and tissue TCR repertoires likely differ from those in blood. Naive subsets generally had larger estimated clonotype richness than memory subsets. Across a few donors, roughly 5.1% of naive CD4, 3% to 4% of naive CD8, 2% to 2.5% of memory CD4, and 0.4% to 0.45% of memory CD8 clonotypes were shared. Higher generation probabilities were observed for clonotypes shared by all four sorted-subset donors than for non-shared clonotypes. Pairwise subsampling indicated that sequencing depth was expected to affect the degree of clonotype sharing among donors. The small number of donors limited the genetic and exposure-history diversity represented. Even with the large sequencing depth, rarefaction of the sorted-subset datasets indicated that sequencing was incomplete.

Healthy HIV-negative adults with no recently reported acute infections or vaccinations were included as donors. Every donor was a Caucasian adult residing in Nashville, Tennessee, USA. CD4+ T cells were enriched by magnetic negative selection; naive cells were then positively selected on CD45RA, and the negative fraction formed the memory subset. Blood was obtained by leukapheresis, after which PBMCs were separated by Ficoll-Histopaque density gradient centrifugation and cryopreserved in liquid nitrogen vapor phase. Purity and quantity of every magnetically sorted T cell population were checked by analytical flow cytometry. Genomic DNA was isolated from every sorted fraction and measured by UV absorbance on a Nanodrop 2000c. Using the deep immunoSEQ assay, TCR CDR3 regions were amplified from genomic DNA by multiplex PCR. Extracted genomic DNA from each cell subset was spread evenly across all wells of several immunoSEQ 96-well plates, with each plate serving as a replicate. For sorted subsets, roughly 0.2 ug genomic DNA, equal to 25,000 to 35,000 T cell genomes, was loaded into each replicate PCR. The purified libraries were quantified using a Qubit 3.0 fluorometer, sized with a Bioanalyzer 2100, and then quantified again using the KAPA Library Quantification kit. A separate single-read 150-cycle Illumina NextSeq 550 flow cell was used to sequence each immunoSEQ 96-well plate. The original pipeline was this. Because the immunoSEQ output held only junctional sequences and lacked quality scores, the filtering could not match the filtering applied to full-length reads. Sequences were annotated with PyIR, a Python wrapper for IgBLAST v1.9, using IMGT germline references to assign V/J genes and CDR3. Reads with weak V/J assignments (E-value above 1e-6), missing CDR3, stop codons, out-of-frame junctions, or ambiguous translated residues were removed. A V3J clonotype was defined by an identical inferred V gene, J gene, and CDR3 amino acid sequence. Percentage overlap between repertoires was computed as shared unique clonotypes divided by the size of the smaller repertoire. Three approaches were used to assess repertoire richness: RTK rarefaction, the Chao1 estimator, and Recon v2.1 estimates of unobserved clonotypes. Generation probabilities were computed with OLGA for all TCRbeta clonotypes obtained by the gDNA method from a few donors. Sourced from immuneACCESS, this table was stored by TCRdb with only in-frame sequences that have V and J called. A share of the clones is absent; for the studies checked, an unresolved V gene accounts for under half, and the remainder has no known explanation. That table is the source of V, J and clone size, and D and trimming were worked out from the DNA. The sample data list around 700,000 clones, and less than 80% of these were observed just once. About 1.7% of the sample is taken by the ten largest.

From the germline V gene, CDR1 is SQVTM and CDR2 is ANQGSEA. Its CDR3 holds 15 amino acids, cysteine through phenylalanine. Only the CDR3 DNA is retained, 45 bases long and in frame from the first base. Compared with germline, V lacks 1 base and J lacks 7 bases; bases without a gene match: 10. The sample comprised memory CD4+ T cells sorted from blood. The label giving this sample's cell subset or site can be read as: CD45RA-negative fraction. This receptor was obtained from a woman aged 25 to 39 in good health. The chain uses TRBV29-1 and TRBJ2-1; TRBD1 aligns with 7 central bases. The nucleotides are TGCAGCGTTGAAGGAGCGAGGGGGCGAGGAAATGAGCAGTTCTTC. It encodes CSVEGARGRGNEQFF.